Following are 17 T cell receptor beta chains from one sample sequenced in a study of T-cell memory formation after mild COVID-19. TCRdb passed the 5' RACE reads through MiXCR, listing each CDR3 protein once. The data show roughly 450,000 distinct CDR3 sequences, approximately 18% seen once. Sequencing used PBMCs or a T cell subset sorted from them (not recorded which). Receptors originate from an adult woman who had mild COVID-19 (a few samples of this study predate the infection). Cell type and time point are not known.

This clonotype was detected only a few times. The rearrangement uses TRBV27 and TRBJ2-1, with D possibly matching TRBD1 (6 bases). This CDR3 spans 15 amino acids. Trimming took off 0 bases at V and 9 bases at J, with 15 bases between the two ends. CDR1 and CDR2 (germline): MNHEY, SMNVEV (reference sequence). CDR3 in DNA: TGTGCCAGCAGTTTATCGGCAGGGGTCTACGGTGAGCAGTTCTTC. Amino acid sequence: CASSLSAGVYGEQFF.

This clonotype was seen a few times. The gene calls are TRBV5-1 and TRBJ1-1, with D perhaps TRBD1 (6 bases). The CDR3 runs to 15 residues. The germline gives CDR1 SGHRS, CDR2 YFSETQ. The germline V and J ends were trimmed by 3 bases and 0 bases, with 12 bases remaining between them. CDR3 residues: CASSSEGVLNTEAFF. CDR3 DNA sequence: TGCGCCAGCAGCTCCGAGGGGGTATTGAACACTGAAGCTTTCTTT.

V is TRBV14 and J is TRBJ1-1; no clear D gene. The V end lost 4 bases, the J end lost 6 bases, and 18 bases lay between the germline ends. CDR3 length equals 15 residues. From germline, CDR1 is SGHDN and CDR2 FVKESK. As DNA, the CDR3 is TGTGCCAGCAGCCGAACTCCAGGCCTTTCGGCTGAAGCTTTCTTT. It yields the protein CASSRTPGLSAEAFF.

The gene calls are TRBV5-4 and TRBJ2-1; D possibly corresponds to TRBD1 (6 bases). Germline CDR1 reads SGHNT; CDR2 reads YYREEE (reference sequence). The CDR3 has 14 amino acids. The V end lost 1 base, the J end lost 6 bases, and 11 bases lay between the germline ends. The CDR3 coding sequence is TGTGCCAGCAGCTTGTCGTGGGGGCCCAATGAGCAGTTCTTC. This sequence encodes CASSLSWGPNEQFF.

The J gene is TRBJ2-4, the V gene TRBV7-2; 10 nucleotides agree with TRBD2. This CDR3 spans 15 amino acids. From germline, CDR1 is SGHTA and CDR2 FQGNSA. V lost 3 bases to trimming and J lost 7 bases; unmatched junction nucleotides: 6. CDR3 protein: CASSFGTSERNIQYF. CDR3 in DNA: TGTGCCAGCAGCTTTGGGACTAGCGAAAGGAACATTCAGTACTTC.

In this sample, this clonotype turned up many times. The V gene is TRBV18, the J gene TRBJ1-3; D ambiguous. Germline loops: CDR1 KGHSH, CDR2 LQKENI. The CDR3 totals 14 residues. V shed 1 base and J shed 4 bases, with 8 bases lying between them. In nucleotides, the CDR3 is TGTGCCAGCTCACCACGGGCAGACGGAAACACCATATATTTT. The encoded protein is CASSPRADGNTIYF.

The V call is TRBV29-1, the J call TRBJ1-1; weak D call: TRBD1 (6 bases). V was trimmed by 4 bases and J by 2 bases, leaving 11 bases between them. Germline V lookup: CDR1 SQVTM, CDR2 ANQGSEA. The CDR3 covers 13 residues. Written as DNA, the CDR3 is TGCAGCGTTGGTTCGGGGACAAACACTGAAGCTTTCTTT. Its translation is CSVGSGTNTEAFF. The full variable domain, in which reference TRBV29-1 and TRBJ1-1 provide the parts outside the CDR3, is SAVISQKPSRDICQRGTSLTIQCQVDSQVTMMFWYRQQPGQSLTLIATANQGSEATYESGFVIDKFPISRPNLTFSTLTVSNMSPEDSSIYLCSVGSGTNTEAFFGQGTRLTVV.

This clonotype was observed many times. This chain uses TRBV29-1 with TRBJ2-7; tentative D call: TRBD1 (7 bases). Germline V gene data show CDR1 as SQVTM and CDR2 as ANQGSEA. The germline V and J ends were trimmed by 1 base and 5 bases, with 12 bases remaining between them. The CDR3 runs to 13 residues. The CDR3 bases are TGCAGCGTTGAAGTAGGAGGGGGCCACGAGCAGTACTTC. Encoded protein: CSVEVGGGHEQYF.

J is TRBJ2-7 and V is TRBV6-2 or TRBV6-3, with D perhaps matching TRBD2 (6 bases). The CDR3 has 15 amino acids. Trimming took 6 bases from V and 0 from J, leaving 15 bases between them. Per the germline V gene, CDR1 is MNHEY and CDR2 is SVGEGT. CDR3 sequence reads: CASRRAAGSSYEQYF. The CDR3 DNA sequence: TGTGCCAGCAGGCGGGCGGCGGGGTCCTCCTACGAGCAGTACTTC.

The chain employs TRBV19 and TRBJ2-7; the match to TRBD2 covers 11 bases. The CDR3 has 14 amino acids. Germline trimming cut 3 bases from V and 3 bases from J; bases unmatched to any gene: 1. Per germline, CDR1 LNHDA and CDR2 SQIVND (reference sequence). The CDR3 is CASSIGTSGYEQYF. In DNA, the CDR3 is TGTGCCAGTAGTATTGGGACTAGCGGCTACGAGCAGTACTTC.

The CDR3: CATSDPTLVDTQYF. In nucleotides, the CDR3 is TGTGCCACCAGTGATCCCACCCTCGTAGATACGCAGTATTTT. The rearrangement uses TRBV24-1 and TRBJ2-3; D is unresolved. Germline values: CDR1 KGHDR, CDR2 SFDVKD. CDR3 size: 14 residues. Deletions cut 3 bases from V and 5 bases from J, with 11 bases between.

This clonotype was seen a handful of times. This chain connects TRBV2 to TRBJ1-5; 8 bases line up with TRBD1. CDR3 size: 16 residues. Trimming cost V 5 bases and J 2 bases; bases outside gene matches: 8. Germline CDR1 and CDR2: SNHLY and FYNNEI. The CDR3 coding sequence is TGTGCCAGCAGTCGACACACAGGGGGTGGCAATCAGCCCCAGCATTTT. Amino acid sequence: CASSRHTGGGNQPQHF.

The table lists this clonotype with a few counts. The chain uses TRBV6-4 and TRBJ2-3; maybe TRBD1 (6 bases). The ends were cut back, 2 bases at V and 2 bases at J, with 8 bases in the middle. Germline CDR1 and CDR2: MRHNA and SNTAGT. This CDR3 is built from 14 residues. The CDR3 DNA reads TGTGCCAGCAGTGACCTGGGGGCCACAGATACGCAGTATTTT. Residues: CASSDLGATDTQYF.

This clonotype was seen more than once but under ten times. The J gene is TRBJ1-1, the V gene TRBV5-1, with 8 bases fitting TRBD1. The CDR3 length is 17 residues. Germline trimming cut 0 bases from V and 0 bases from J; bases unmatched to any gene: 7. Per the germline V gene, CDR1 is SGHRS and CDR2 is YFSETQ. CDR3 amino acids: CASSLAPTGGMNTEAFF. In DNA form, the CDR3 reads TGCGCCAGCAGCTTGGCCCCCACAGGGGGGATGAACACTGAAGCTTTCTTT.

The table lists this clonotype with a few counts. V and J are TRBV20-1 and TRBJ2-7; TRBD2 matches 8 bases. The CDR3 has 16 amino acids. Germline CDR1 reads DFQATT; CDR2 reads SNEGSKA (reference sequence). Trimming removed 0 bases from V and 0 bases from J; junction bases left unmatched: 7. The CDR3 sequence: CSARDASGGYSYEQYF. The CDR3, as DNA: TGCAGTGCTAGAGATGCCAGCGGGGGCTACTCCTACGAGCAGTACTTC.

The rearrangement joins TRBV24-1 to TRBJ2-5; D remains ambiguous. The CDR3 extends over 12 amino acids. The germline V gene has CDR1 KGHDR and CDR2 SFDVKD. Trimming took 1 base from V and 4 from J, leaving 3 bases between them. CDR3 sequence reads: CATSDLVETQYF. The DNA of the CDR3 is TGTGCCACCAGTGATTTAGTAGAGACCCAGTACTTC.

This clonotype was observed a few times. J is TRBJ2-5 and V is TRBV11-2; tentatively, D is TRBD1 (6 bases). Trimming took off 5 bases at V and 3 bases at J, with 13 bases between the two ends. The CDR3 covers 14 residues. The germline V gene has CDR1 SGHAT and CDR2 FQNNGV. CDR3 coding DNA: TGTGCCAGCAGCACTCGGACAGCTAAAGAGACCCAGTACTTC. The encoded protein is CASSTRTAKETQYF.